This TCR beta chain was found in a study of stem cell transplantation in POMP-related autoinflammatory disease. Study-wide background: Pre-transplant patients had naive-skewed CD4+ T cells and few CD8+ T cells. Study results and limitations: Patients with PRAID showed a restricted number of unique TRB V-J gene pairings. PRAID patients trended toward lower TRB diversity and higher clonality in all analyzed T-cell subsets.

Sequenced by immunoSEQ multiplex PCR; TCRdb stores in-frame clones only, minus some. This sample has some 26,000 clones, with 82% found just once. Germline values: CDR1 MNHEY, CDR2 SVGAGI. The CDR3 covers 15 residues. V lost 4 bases and J lost 3, with 10 bases in between. A word on this clone: Its matching antigen is unknown.

PRAID featured prominent immunodeficiency. The source was CD4+ T cells from PBMCs, collected before stem cell transplantation. This sequence originates from a human donor with POMP-related autoinflammation and immune dysregulation (PRAID). V gene TRBV6-5 combines with J gene TRBJ1-6; D is unresolved. DNA of the CDR3: TGTGCCAGCAGTTCCAGCCTCCACTATAATTCACCCCTCCACTTT. Its protein is CASSSSLHYNSPLHF.